The rows below give T cell receptor beta chains drawn from one sample of a study of T cells expressing NK-cell markers. TCRdb re-called the 5' RACE reads, yielding one record per CDR3 amino acid sequence without DNA. Here the sample table reports about 400,000 distinct CDR3 sequences. The sequencing sample was made of blood T cells: a sorted CD56 or NKG2C T cell subset, CD4+ or CD8+ T cells, or bulk PBMC T cells (not recorded which). The receptor set was obtained from a woman aged 45-60 years in good health. The CDR3 runs from the conserved cysteine through the conserved F or W.

J,V,CDR3
TRBJ2-7,TRBV20-1,CSAREGRRGSYEQYF
TRBJ2-7,TRBV11-2,CASSSAGYEQYF
TRBJ2-3,TRBV7-3,CASSLVAGGRTDTQYF
TRBJ2-1,TRBV29-1,CSAIGALAVGDEQFF
TRBJ2-6,TRBV5-1,CASSSINWTGADFMGANVLTF
TRBJ2-5,TRBV11-2,CAVGGALETQYF
TRBJ2-3,TRBV27,CASRQGSSTDTQYF
TRBJ2-7,TRBV24-1,CATSAGLASYEQYF
TRBJ2-2,TRBV5-1,CASSRTGTGAPGELFF
TRBJ2-7,TRBV7-6,CASSNRQKLNYEQYF
TRBJ2-2,TRBV5-1,CASRGTEITGELFF
TRBJ2-5,TRBV20-1,CSARGTSSQETQYF
TRBJ2-2,TRBV5-1,CASSLGGTGYTGELFF
TRBJ2-7,TRBV7-6,CASSLLAAGGIRNEQYF
TRBJ1-5,TRBV5-6,CASSRRGVGQPQHF
TRBJ2-7,TRBV5-1,CASSPNDRRIPYEQYF
TRBJ2-1,TRBV15,CATSMRLTGNYNEQFF
TRBJ2-2,TRBV20-1,CSARSTILGELFF
TRBJ2-2,TRBV11-2,CASSSLVRDGKRELFF
TRBJ2-1,TRBV5-1,CASSFTGLAGVRVDEQFF
TRBJ2-1,TRBV5-6,CASSPQGLEQFF
TRBJ2-1,TRBV10-3,CAISGRDSDNEQFF
TRBJ2-1,TRBV5-1,CASSLVENNEQFF
TRBJ2-3,TRBV24-1,CATSDLWPSTDTQYF
TRBJ2-7,TRBV7-8,CASSLEGLTTYEQYF
TRBJ2-5,TRBV4-1,CASSQVLALGTQYF
TRBJ2-1,TRBV5-1,CASSSDQLGAKFF
TRBJ2-1,TRBV12-3/TRBV12-4,CASRPAGTSFSEQFF
TRBJ2-1,TRBV10-3,CAISAQTSALSYNEQFF
TRBJ2-7,TRBV27,CASSLFLSASGFSYEQYF
TRBJ2-1,TRBV12-3/TRBV12-4,CATNSGIYNEQFF
TRBJ2-7,TRBV6-6,CASSSTGEVSYEQYF
TRBJ2-2,TRBV4-2,CASSQVVGGPGELFF
TRBJ2-1,TRBV5-5,CASSSRLAGGHEQFF
TRBJ2-2,TRBV5-1,CASSSGTVHTGELFF
TRBJ2-1,TRBV20-1,CSARDPLLAHNEQFF
TRBJ2-7,TRBV6-2/TRBV6-3,CASSKASYEQYF
TRBJ2-3,TRBV24-1,CATSVEGLGADTQYF
TRBJ2-7,TRBV25-1,CASSEPGRQYF
TRBJ2-5,TRBV15,CATSRGTGGGTQYF
TRBJ1-5,TRBV20-1,CSAQNRAPDSNQPQHF
TRBJ2-3,TRBV13,CASSLQLAPDTQYF
TRBJ2-2,TRBV7-6,CASSARSGGTDTGELFF
TRBJ1-5,TRBV29-1,CSVGQNSNQPQHF
TRBJ2-5,TRBV5-1,CASSLNRARETQYF
TRBJ2-1,TRBV29-1,CSGGQGADEQFF